Each of the 14 T cell receptor beta chains below was sequenced from the same sample in a study of blood T cell repertoires in COVID-19. Profiling relied on immunoSEQ multiplex PCR, and the TCRdb table lists in-frame clones only, not all of them. The sample records over 600,000 clones, about 90% being singletons. The source material was peripheral blood. The receptors shown here come from a woman aged 18-35 years with acute or convalescent COVID-19.

This clone showed up just once. This chain joins TRBV7-2 and TRBJ2-2; no reliable D call. Trimming removed 1 base at V and 5 bases at J, with 8 bases between. This CDR3 has 14 amino acids. In germline, CDR1 is SGHTA, CDR2 FQGNSA. The CDR3 protein is CASSLGQNTGELFF. Here the CDR3 DNA reads TGTGCCAGCAGCTTAGGGCAGAATACCGGGGAGCTGTTTTTT.

The rearrangement uses TRBV19 and TRBJ1-1; D remains unclear. Trimming stripped 5 bases from V and 5 bases from J, with 9 bases between. There are 12 residues in the CDR3. From germline, CDR1 is LNHDA and CDR2 SQIVND (reference sequence). CDR3 DNA sequence: TGTGCCAGTAGTCTCAGCGCGACTGAAGCTTTCTTT. Translating it yields CASSLSATEAFF.

On this clone: Other DNA sequences in this sample translate to the same CDR3. The rearrangement joins TRBV3-1 (or the pseudogene TRBV3-2) to TRBJ1-1, with TRBD1 as a possible D gene (5 bases). This CDR3 is 14 amino acids long. V was shortened by 3 bases and J by 2 bases, with 10 bases between the two germline ends. The germline CDR1 and CDR2 sequences are LGHDT and YNNKEL (reference sequence). Here the CDR3 reads CASSQGGGNTEAFF. The CDR3 DNA follows: TGTGCCAGCAGCCAGGGGGGTGGCAACACTGAAGCTTTCTTT.

The V and J genes are TRBV6-5 and TRBJ1-2; 7 positions match TRBD1. With 7 bases clipped from V and 5 bases from J, the junction kept 10 bases outside the gene matches. There are 14 residues in the CDR3. Germline CDR1 MNHEY, CDR2 SVGAGI. CDR3 sequence reads: CASKPGQIIYGYTF. CDR3 sequence (DNA): TGTGCCAGCAAACCGGGACAGATAATTTATGGCTACACCTTC.

The rearrangement uses TRBV14 and TRBJ1-6, with D maybe TRBD1 (5 bases). The CDR3 is 15 amino acids. V was clipped by 1 base and J by 7 bases, with 11 bases between them. The germline gives CDR1 SGHDN, CDR2 FVKESK. The CDR3 DNA sequence: TGTGCCAGCAGCCAAGGTCAGGGAGGAAATTCACCCCTCCACTTT. Its translation: CASSQGQGGNSPLHF.

The rearrangement uses TRBV4-3 and TRBJ2-7; TRBD1 agrees at 11 bases. Germline assignment: CDR1 LGHNA and CDR2 YSLEER. The junction had 13 bases not matched to a gene; V was cut back by 4 bases and J by 5 bases. CDR3 size: 17 residues. The CDR3 DNA sequence: TGCGCCAGCAGCCCGTATAGTGGGGACAGGGGGTTACACGAGCAGTACTTC. Translating gives CASSPYSGDRGLHEQYF.

The chain links TRBV6-5 to TRBJ1-5; D is undetermined. Trimming removed 6 bases at V and 2 bases at J, with 8 bases between. CDR1 MNHEY and CDR2 SVGAGI come from the germline V gene. This CDR3 spans 13 amino acids. The CDR3, as DNA: TGTGCCAGCAGCAACACAGGCAATCAGCCCCAGCATTTT. It specifies CASSNTGNQPQHF.

This clone has just one count. The CDR3 DNA reads TGCGCCAGCAGCTTGGGGGGGGGCGGACGAGGACCCTATGGCTACACCTTC. It is translated as CASSLGGGGRGPYGYTF. The gene calls are TRBV5-1 and TRBJ1-2; TRBD1 is a possible D gene (6 bases). This CDR3 is 17 amino acids long. V was shortened by 0 bases and J by 4 bases, with 19 bases between the two germline ends. Germline V gives CDR1 SGHRS, CDR2 YFSETQ. Full variable domain (missing parts from reference TRBV5-1 and TRBJ1-2): KAGVTQTPRYLIKTRGQQVTLSCSPISGHRSVSWYQQTPGQGLQFLFEYFSETQRNKGNFPGRFSGRQFSNSRSEMNVSTLELGDSALYLCASSLGGGGRGPYGYTFGSGTRLTVV.

This chain links TRBV24-1 with TRBJ1-2, with 8 bases that match TRBD1. CDR3 length: 15 residues. The V segment lost 2 bases and the J segment 7 bases; nucleotides outside the gene matches: 8. The germline gives CDR1 KGHDR, CDR2 SFDVKD. The CDR3 spells CATSDSGGEYSGYTF. The CDR3 DNA reads TGTGCCACCAGTGATTCAGGGGGCGAGTACAGTGGCTACACCTTC.

V gene TRBV20-1 combines with J gene TRBJ1-4; the match to TRBD1 covers 7 bases. The V gene end was trimmed by 3 bases and the J gene end by 0 bases; junction bases not matched to a gene: 13. This CDR3 contains 18 residues. Germline CDR1 is DFQATT and CDR2 is SNEGSKA (reference sequence). The CDR3 loop is CSASSVPGQTSTNEKLFF. The CDR3 nucleotides are TGCAGTGCTAGTTCCGTGCCGGGACAGACGTCAACTAATGAAAAACTGTTTTTT.

The V call is TRBV3-1 (or the pseudogene TRBV3-2), the J call TRBJ2-4; 9 bases map to TRBD2. CDR1 and CDR2 from the germline V gene are LGHDT and YNNKEL (reference sequence). The CDR3 consists of 17 residues. With V trimmed by 0 bases and J by 6 bases, 9 bases remained unmatched. The CDR3 is CASSQDRRGGWGNIQYF. The CDR3 coding sequence is TGTGCCAGCAGCCAAGATCGGCGGGGGGGCTGGGGAAACATTCAGTACTTC.

This chain links TRBV24-1 with TRBJ2-1; 10 nucleotides match TRBD1. The trim removed 5 bases at V and 9 bases at J, leaving 9 bases unmatched. This CDR3 is 15 amino acids long. The germline gives CDR1 KGHDR, CDR2 SFDVKD. In DNA, the CDR3 is TGTGCCACCAGTGGTGGGTGGACAGGGGGTGGTGAGCAGTTCTTC. Amino acids: CATSGGWTGGGEQFF.

V usage is TRBV7-2 and J usage is TRBJ1-2; tentatively, D is TRBD1 (6 bases). V lost 5 bases and J lost 6, with 13 bases in between. The germline gives CDR1 SGHTA, CDR2 FQGNSA. This CDR3 has 13 amino acids. The CDR3 region has the DNA TGTGCCAGCAGCCCTTGGACAGTCAATGGCTACACCTTC. This translates into CASSPWTVNGYTF.

The chain employs TRBV5-1 and TRBJ1-2, with D perhaps TRBD1 (5 bases). The CDR3 is 15 residues long. V shed 4 bases and J shed 8 bases, with 21 bases lying between them. The V gene's germline CDR1 is SGHRS and CDR2 YFSETQ. In DNA, the CDR3 is TGCGCCAGCAGCCCTTTTTCCGGACAAATGGGAGGCTACACCTTC. Residues: CASSPFSGQMGGYTF.